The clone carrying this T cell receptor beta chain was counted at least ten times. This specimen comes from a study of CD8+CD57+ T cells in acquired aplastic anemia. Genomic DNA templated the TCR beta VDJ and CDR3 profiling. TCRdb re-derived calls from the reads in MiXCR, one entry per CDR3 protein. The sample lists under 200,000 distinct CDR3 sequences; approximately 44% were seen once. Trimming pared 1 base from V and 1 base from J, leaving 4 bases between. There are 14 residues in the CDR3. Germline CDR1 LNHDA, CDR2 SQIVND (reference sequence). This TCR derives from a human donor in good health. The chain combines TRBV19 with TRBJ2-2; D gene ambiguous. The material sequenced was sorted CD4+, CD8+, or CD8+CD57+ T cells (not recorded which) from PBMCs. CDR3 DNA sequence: TGTGCCAGTAGTATAGCACAGAACACCGGGGAGCTGTTTTTT. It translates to CASSIAQNTGELFF.